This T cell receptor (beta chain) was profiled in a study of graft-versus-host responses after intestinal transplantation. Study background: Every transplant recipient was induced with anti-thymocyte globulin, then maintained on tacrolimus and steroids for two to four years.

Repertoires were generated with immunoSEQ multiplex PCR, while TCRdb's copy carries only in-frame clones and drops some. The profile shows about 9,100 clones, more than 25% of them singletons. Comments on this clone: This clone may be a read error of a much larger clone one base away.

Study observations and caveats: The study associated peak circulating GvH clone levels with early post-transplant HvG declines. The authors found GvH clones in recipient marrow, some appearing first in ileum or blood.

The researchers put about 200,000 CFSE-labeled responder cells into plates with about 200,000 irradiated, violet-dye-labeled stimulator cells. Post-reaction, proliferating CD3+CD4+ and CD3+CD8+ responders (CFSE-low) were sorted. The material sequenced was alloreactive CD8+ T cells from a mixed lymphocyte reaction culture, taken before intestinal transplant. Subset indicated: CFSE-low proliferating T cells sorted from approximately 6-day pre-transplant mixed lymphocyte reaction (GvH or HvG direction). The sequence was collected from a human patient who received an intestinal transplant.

The CDR3 nucleotides read TGCGCCAGCAGGCCTCAGGGGAACACTGAAGCTTTCTTT. It is translated as CASRPQGNTEAFF. The V gene is TRBV4-1, the J gene TRBJ1-1; maybe TRBD1 (5 bases). Per germline, CDR1 MGHRA and CDR2 YSYEKL. This CDR3 has 13 amino acids. Trimming took off 6 bases at V and 1 base at J, with 9 bases between the two ends.